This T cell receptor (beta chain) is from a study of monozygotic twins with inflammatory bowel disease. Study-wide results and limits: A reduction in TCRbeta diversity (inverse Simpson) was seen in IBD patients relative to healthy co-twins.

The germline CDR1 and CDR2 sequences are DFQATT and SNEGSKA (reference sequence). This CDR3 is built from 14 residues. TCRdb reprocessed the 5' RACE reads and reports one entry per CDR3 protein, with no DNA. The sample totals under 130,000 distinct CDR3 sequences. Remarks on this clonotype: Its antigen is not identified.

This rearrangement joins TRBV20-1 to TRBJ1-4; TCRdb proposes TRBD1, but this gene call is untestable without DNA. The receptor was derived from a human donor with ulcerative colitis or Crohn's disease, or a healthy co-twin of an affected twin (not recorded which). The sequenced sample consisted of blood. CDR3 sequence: CSAPTGWNNEKLFF.